This entry features one T cell receptor beta chain sequence. Only a few counts were recorded for this clonotype. It has no known antigen specificity. No base quality information exists; no much larger clone differs at one position. This record comes from a study of patients and donors after allogeneic stem cell transplantation (dated by TCRdb to 2018 to 2021). Counted from cysteine to phenylalanine, this CDR3 has 14 amino acids. The sequence is cut down to CDR3 DNA, 42 bases in frame from base 1. The germline V gene supplies CDR1 SGDLS and CDR2 YYNGEE. V ends up 0 bases short and J 5 bases short, with an unmatched junction base count of 4. Libraries were built with RT-PCR. The sequencer listed for this sample is NextSeq 550. TCRdb reanalyzed the raw reads on its own, using fastp at Q25 for trimming and MiXCR for clone calling, and kept in-frame beta chains. Rows matching on CDR3 protein sequence are summarized as one entry with the most common DNA and genes. The sample yields over 350,000 distinct CDR3 sequences; 16% were counted once. The ten largest account for roughly 7% of the sample.

The chain employs TRBV9 and TRBJ2-5, and TRBD1 aligns with 7 junction nucleotides. The clonotype comes from a human donor who was either an allogeneic HSCT recipient or a stem cell or donor lymphocyte infusion donor (not recorded which). It is not recorded whose cells these are; they may come from a transplant donor. The specimen was blood, either unsorted or a sorted T cell fraction (not recorded which). The sequenced DNA: TGTGCCAGCAGCGTAGGAACAGGGGAGGAGACCCAGTACTTC. It is translated as CASSVGTGEETQYF.